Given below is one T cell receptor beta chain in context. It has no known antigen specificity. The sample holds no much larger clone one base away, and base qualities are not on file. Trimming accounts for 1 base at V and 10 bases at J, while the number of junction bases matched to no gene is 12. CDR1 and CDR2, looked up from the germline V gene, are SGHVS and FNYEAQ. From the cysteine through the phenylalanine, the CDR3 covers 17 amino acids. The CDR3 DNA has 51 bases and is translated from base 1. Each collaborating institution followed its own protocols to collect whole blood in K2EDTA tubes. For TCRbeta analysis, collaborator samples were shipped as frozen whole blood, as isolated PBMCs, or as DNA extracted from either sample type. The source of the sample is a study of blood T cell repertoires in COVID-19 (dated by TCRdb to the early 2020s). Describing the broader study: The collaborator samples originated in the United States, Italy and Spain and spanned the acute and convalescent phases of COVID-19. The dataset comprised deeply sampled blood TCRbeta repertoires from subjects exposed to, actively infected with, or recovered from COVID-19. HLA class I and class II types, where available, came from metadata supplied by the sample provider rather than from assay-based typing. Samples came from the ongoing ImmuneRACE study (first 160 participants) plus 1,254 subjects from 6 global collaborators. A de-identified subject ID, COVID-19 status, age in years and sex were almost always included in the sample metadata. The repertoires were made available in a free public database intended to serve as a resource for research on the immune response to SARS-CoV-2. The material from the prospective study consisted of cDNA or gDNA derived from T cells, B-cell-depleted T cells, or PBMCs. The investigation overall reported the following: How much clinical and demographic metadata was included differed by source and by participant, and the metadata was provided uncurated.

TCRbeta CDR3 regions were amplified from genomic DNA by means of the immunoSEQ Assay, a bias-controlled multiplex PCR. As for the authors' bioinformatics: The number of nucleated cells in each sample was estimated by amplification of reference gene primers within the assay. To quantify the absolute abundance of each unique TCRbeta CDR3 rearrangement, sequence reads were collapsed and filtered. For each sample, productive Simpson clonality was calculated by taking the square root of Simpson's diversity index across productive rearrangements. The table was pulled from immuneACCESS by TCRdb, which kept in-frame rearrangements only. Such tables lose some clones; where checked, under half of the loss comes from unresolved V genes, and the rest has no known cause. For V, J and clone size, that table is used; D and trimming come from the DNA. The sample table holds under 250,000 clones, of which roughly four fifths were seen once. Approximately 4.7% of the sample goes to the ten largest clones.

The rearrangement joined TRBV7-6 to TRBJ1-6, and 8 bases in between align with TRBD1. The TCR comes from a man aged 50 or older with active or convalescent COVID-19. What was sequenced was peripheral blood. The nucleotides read TGTGCCAGCAGCTTAGGTGGCAGGGGGCGAAGGGGATCACCCCTCCACTTT. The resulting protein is CASSLGGRGRRGSPLHF. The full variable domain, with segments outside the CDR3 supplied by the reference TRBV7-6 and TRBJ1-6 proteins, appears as GAGVSQSPRYKVTKRGQDVALRCDPISGHVSLYWYRQALGQGPEFLTYFNYEAQQDKSGLPNDRFSAERPEGSISTLTIQRTEQRDSAMYRCASSLGGRGRRGSPLHFGNGTRLTVT.